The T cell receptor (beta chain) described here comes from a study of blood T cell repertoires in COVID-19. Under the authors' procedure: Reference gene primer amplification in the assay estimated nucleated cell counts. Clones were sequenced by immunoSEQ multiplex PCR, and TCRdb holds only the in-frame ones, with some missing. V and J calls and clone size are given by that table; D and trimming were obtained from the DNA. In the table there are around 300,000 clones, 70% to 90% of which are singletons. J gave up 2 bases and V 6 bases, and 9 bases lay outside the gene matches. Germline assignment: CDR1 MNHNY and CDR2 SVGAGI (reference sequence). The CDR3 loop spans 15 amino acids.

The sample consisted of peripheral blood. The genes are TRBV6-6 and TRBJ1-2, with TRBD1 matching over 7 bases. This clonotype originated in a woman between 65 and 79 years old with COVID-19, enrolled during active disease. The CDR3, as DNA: TGTGCCAGCAGGGCCCGACAGGGTCCCAACTATGGCTACACCTTC. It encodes CASRARQGPNYGYTF.